This T cell receptor (beta chain) was sequenced for a study of beta chain features in type 1 diabetes. What was sequenced were expressed TCRB transcripts, since all of the isolated RNA had been reverse transcribed. The table came from immunoSEQ multiplex PCR; TCRdb's copy has only in-frame clones and leaves some out. The table records 120,000 to 150,000 clones, under 11% of them present only once. The CDR3 consists of 13 residues. CDR1 and CDR2 (germline): SGHAT, FQNNGV. The V end was cut by 1 base, the J end by 2 bases, with 5 bases between. As for this clone: The antigen remains unidentified.

Study-wide points: Patients' naive, central memory and regulatory TCRB repertoires appeared more alike than those of healthy donors. Shortening that was moderate but significant affected the TCRB CDR3s of Type 1 diabetes patients in all four CD4+ subsets.

This TCR was sampled from a young man in good health. The chain couples TRBV11-2 to TRBJ1-2, with a weak D call TRBD1 (5 bases). The sequencing sample was made of naive CD4+ T cells from blood. CDR3 nucleotide sequence: TGTGCCAGCAGCTTAGCAGGGAACTATGGCTACACCTTC. This sequence encodes CASSLAGNYGYTF.